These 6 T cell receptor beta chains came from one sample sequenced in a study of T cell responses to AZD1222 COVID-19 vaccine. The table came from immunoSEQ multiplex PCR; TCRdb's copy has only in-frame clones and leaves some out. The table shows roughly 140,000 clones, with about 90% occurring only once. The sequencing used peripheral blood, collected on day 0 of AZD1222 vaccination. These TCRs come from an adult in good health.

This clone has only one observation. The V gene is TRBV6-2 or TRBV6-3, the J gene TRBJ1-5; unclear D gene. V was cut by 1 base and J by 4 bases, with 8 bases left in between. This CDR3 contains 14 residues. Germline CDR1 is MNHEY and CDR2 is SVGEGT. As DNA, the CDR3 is TGTGCCAGCAGTTACTTGCGGGAGAATCAGCCCCAGCATTTT. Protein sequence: CASSYLRENQPQHF.

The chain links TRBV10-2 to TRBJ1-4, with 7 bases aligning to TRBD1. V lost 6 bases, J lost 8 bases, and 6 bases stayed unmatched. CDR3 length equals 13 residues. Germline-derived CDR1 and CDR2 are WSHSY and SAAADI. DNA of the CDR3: TGCGCCAGCAGGCGGGACAGCGGGGAAAAACTGTTTTTT. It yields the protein CASRRDSGEKLFF.

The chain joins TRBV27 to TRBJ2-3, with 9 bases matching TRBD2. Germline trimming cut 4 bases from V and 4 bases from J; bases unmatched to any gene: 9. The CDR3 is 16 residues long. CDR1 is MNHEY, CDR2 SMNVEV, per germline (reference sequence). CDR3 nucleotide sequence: TGTGCCAGCAGTTCTGCGGGAGGGCCAGGCCCAGATACGCAGTATTTT. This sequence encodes CASSSAGGPGPDTQYF.

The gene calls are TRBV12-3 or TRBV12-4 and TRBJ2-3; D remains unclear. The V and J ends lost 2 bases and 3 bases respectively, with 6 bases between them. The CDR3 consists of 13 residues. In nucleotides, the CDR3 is TGTGCCAGCAGTTTATCTAAAACAGATACGCAGTATTTT. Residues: CASSLSKTDTQYF.

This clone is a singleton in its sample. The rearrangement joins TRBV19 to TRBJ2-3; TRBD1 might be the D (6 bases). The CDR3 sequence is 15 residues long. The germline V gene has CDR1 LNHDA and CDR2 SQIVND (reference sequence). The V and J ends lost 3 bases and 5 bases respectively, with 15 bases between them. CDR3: CASSMGTFSGDTQYF. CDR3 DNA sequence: TGTGCCAGTAGTATGGGGACATTCAGCGGAGATACGCAGTATTTT. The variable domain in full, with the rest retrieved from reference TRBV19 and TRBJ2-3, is DGGITQSPKYLFRKEGQNVTLSCEQNLNHDAMYWYRQDPGQGLRLIYYSQIVNDFQKGDIAEGYSVSREKKESFPLTVTSAQKNPTAFYLCASSMGTFSGDTQYFGPGTRLTVL.

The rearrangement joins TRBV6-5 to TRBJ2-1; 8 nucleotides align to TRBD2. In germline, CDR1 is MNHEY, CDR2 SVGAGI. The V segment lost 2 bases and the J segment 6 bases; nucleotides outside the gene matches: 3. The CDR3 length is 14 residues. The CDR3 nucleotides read TGTGCCAGCAGTTACCGAAGCGGGAGCAATGAGCAGTTCTTC. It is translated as CASSYRSGSNEQFF.